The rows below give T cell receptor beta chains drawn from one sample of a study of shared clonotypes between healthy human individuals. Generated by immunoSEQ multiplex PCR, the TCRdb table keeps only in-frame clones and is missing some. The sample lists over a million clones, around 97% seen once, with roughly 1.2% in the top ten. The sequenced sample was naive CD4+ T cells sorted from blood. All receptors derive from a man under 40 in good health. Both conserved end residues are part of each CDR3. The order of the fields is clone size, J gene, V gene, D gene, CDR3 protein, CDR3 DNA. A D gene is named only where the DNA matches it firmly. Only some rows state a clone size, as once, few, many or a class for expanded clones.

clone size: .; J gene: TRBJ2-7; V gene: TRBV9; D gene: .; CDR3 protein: CASSVTSRSGEQYF; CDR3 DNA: TGTGCCAGCAGCGTAACTAGCAGATCGGGTGAGCAGTACTTC
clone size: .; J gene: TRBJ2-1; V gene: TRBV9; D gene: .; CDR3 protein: CASSALGLDNEQFF; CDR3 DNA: TGTGCCAGCAGCGCCTTGGGACTCGACAATGAGCAGTTCTTC
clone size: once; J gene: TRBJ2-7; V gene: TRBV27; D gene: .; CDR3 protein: CASSPTREGNEQYF; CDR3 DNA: TGTGCCAGCTCACCTACGCGGGAAGGCAACGAGCAGTACTTC
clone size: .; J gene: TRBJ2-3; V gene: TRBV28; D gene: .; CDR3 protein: CASSQVGRDTDTQYF; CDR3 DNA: TGTGCCAGCTCCCAAGTCGGGAGAGACACAGATACGCAGTATTTT
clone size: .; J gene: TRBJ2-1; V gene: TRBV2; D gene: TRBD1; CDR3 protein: CASSERSGFGTEAFVEQFF; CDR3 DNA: TGTGCCAGCAGTGAACGGAGCGGATTTGGGACAGAGGCTTTTGTTGAGCAGTTCTTC
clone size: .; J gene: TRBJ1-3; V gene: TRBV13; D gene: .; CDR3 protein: CASSPPGRLDTIYF; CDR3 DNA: TGTGCCAGCAGCCCCCCGGGCAGGCTAGACACCATATATTTT
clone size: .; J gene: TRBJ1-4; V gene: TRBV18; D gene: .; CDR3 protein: CASSPLHSPTNEKLFF; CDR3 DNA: TGTGCCAGCTCACCACTTCACAGCCCAACTAATGAAAAACTGTTTTTT
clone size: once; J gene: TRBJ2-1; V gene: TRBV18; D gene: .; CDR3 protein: CASSPLDSYNEQFF; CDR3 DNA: TGTGCCAGCTCACCCTTAGACAGTTACAATGAGCAGTTCTTC
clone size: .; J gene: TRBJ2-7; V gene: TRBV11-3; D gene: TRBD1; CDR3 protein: CASSRDRDYEQYF; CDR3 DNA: TGTGCCAGCAGCCGAGACAGGGACTACGAGCAGTACTTC
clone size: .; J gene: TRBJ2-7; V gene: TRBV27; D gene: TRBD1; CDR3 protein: CASSPKGGTGLSLREQYF; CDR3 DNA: TGTGCCAGCAGTCCAAAAGGGGGGACAGGGCTTTCTCTGCGCGAGCAGTACTTC
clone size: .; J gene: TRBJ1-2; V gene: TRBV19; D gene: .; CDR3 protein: CASSIWALDYGYTF; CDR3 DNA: TGTGCCAGTAGTATATGGGCGCTGGACTATGGCTACACCTTC
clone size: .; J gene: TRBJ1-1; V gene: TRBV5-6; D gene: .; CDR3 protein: CATCRGRGPNTEAFF; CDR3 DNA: TGTGCCACTTGCCGTGGACGGGGCCCAAACACTGAAGCTTTCTTT
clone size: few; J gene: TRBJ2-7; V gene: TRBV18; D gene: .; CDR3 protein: CASSPGGLYEQYF; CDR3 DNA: TGTGCCAGCTCACCTGGGGGTCTTTACGAGCAGTACTTC
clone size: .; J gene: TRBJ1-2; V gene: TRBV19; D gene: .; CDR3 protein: CASRDRGYTF; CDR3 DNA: TGTGCCAGTCGAGATCGGGGCTACACCTTC
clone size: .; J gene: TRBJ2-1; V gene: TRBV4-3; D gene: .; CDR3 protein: CASSQVSRPGHNEQFF; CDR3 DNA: TGCGCCAGCAGCCAAGTTAGCAGGCCCGGCCACAATGAGCAGTTCTTC
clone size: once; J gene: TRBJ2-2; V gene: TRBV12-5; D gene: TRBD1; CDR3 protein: CASGSGQGGGELFF; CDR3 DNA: TGTGCTAGTGGCTCCGGACAGGGTGGGGGGGAGCTGTTTTTT
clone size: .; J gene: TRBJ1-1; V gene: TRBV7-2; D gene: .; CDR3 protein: CASSLARGNTEAFF; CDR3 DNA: TGTGCCAGCAGCTTAGCGCGCGGGAACACTGAAGCTTTCTTT
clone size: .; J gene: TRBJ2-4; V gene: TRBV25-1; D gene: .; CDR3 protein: CASSPGDSLAKNIQYF; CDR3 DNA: TGTGCCAGCAGTCCGGGCGACTCTCTAGCCAAAAACATTCAGTACTTC
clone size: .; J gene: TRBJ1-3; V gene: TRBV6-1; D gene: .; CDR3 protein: CASSPEWSSGNTIYF; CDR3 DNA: TGTGCCAGCTCCCCCGAATGGAGCTCTGGAAACACCATATATTTT
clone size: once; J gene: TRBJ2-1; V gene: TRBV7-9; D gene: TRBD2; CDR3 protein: CASSLRRGTSGSSYNEQFF; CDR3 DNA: TGTGCCAGCAGCTTAAGAAGGGGGACTAGCGGGAGCTCCTACAATGAGCAGTTCTTC
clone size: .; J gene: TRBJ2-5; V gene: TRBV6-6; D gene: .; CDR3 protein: CASSLDVVVSEETQYF; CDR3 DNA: TGTGCCAGCAGCCTAGACGTTGTGGTTTCGGAAGAGACCCAGTACTTC
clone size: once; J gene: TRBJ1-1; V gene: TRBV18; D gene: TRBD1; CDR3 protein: CASSQRQGPAEAFF; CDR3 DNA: TGTGCCAGCTCACAGAGACAGGGGCCAGCTGAAGCTTTCTTT
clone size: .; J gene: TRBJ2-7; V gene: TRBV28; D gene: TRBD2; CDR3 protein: CASSFGRANIYEQYF; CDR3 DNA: TGTGCCAGCAGTTTCGGGAGGGCTAACATATACGAGCAGTACTTC
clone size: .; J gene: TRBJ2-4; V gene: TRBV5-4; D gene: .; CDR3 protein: CASSLGGMLAKNIQYF; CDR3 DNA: TGTGCCAGCAGCTTGGGCGGGATGCTAGCCAAAAACATTCAGTACTTC
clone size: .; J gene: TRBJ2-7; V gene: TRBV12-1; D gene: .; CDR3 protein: CASRLTLRVDLDEQYF; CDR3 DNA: TGTGCCAGCAGATTGACGCTCAGGGTTGACTTGGACGAGCAGTACTTC
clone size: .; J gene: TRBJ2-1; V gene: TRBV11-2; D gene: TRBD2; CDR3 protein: CASSLQWGLAGGPGNEQFF; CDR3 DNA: TGTGCCAGCAGCCTTCAGTGGGGGCTAGCGGGAGGGCCGGGTAATGAGCAGTTCTTC
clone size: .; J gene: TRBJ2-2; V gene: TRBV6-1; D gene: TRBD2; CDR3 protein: CASSEGTRNTGELFF; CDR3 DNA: TGTGCCAGCAGTGAGGGGACTAGGAACACCGGGGAGCTGTTTTTT
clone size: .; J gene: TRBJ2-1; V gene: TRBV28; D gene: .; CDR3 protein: CASKHVTGTEGSYNEQFF; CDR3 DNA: TGTGCCAGCAAACATGTCACCGGGACCGAGGGATCCTACAATGAGCAGTTCTTC
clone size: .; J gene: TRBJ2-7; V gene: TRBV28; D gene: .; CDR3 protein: CASSSGSYEQYF; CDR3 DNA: TGTGCCAGCAGTTCTGGCTCCTACGAGCAGTACTTC